This T cell receptor beta chain was profiled in a study of CD8 T cells in Susac syndrome. TCR beta from blood CD8+ and CD4+ T cells was sequenced. Random hexamers were used to reverse transcribe about 0.5 to 1 ug of RNA. From the immunoSEQ multiplex PCR reads, TCRdb called clonotypes with MiXCR, one entry per CDR3 protein. The sample carries some 210,000 distinct CDR3 sequences, 85% to 95% recorded once. V was shortened by 3 bases and J by 9 bases, with 15 bases between the two germline ends. Per the germline V gene, CDR1 is GTSNPN and CDR2 is SVGIG (reference sequence). This CDR3 spans 12 amino acids.

The TCR was taken from a human donor with Susac syndrome. The sample consisted of CD4+ T cells from PBMCs. The gene calls are TRBV30 and TRBJ2-7; D assignment may be TRBD1 or TRBD2 (5 bases each). CDR3: CAWSEGRERQYF. CDR3 bases: TGTGCCTGGAGCGAGGGGCGTGAGCGGCAGTACTTC.